This T cell receptor (beta chain) appears in the sequencing data of a study of T cells in Graves' hyperthyroidism and ophthalmopathy. Study-level points and caveats: Clonotypes that were expanded in thyroid above 0.001 mostly appeared in blood too. In the analysis, a 13 V-J model separated ophthalmopathy from stable hyperthyroidism.

The investigators amplified TCR beta CDR3 regions from RNA transcripts. HTBI primers were the set used in a first-round RT-PCR of the TCR CDR3. One entry per CDR3 protein results from TCRdb running MiXCR on the multiplex PCR reads. Here the sample spans hundreds of thousands of distinct CDR3 sequences, around 13% being singletons. This clonotype was found many times. Its target is unknown. V lost 7 bases and J lost 6, with 12 bases in between. Germline assignment: CDR1 SEHNR and CDR2 FQNEAQ (reference sequence). This CDR3 is built from 12 residues. It was uncontrolled infection, other autoimmune disease, pregnancy or lactation that excluded patients.

The receptor was isolated from a woman aged 40 to 50 with Graves' ophthalmopathy. The rearrangement uses TRBV7-9 and TRBJ1-1; D not certain. The sample comprised blood. CDR3 nucleotides: TGTGCCAGCAATCTTTGGGGTGCTGAAGCTTTCTTT. Its protein is CASNLWGAEAFF.